This TCR beta chain was documented in a study of T cells after yellow fever vaccination (dated by TCRdb to between 2018 and 2021). A note on the overall study: The SMART-Seq v4 Ultra Low Input RNA kit was used to prepare libraries from fractions with low cell numbers. To follow T-cell clones before and after both primary and booster YFV17D yellow fever vaccination, bulk TCR alpha and beta repertoires underwent longitudinal sequencing. The cohort comprised two healthy male donors, one aged 18 to 30 and one aged 30 to 40 years. Bulk PBMC replicates and cell subsets were isolated from blood drawn at multiple timepoints before and after both primary and secondary immunization.

TCR cDNA was synthesized by 5'RACE template switching, which introduced a universal primer site and unique molecular identifiers. cDNA synthesis was primed from both the TCR alpha and TCR beta constant segments. Library amplification involved two PCR steps, and the second step added sample barcodes and sequencing adapters. Sequencing of libraries was performed on Illumina HiSeq 2500 (2x100 bp) or NovaSeq (2x150 bp). As for the authors' bioinformatics: Reads were demultiplexed and collapsed into UMI consensus sequences with MIGEC, and V(D)J alignment was performed with MiXCR. Vaccine-responding clonotypes were identified with edgeR using replicate PBMC samples, with FDR below 0.01 and a log2 fold change above 5 up to day 15 being required. Each bulk clonotype received a CD4 or CD8 identity based on whether the sequenced CD4 or CD8 repertoire contained that clonotype at higher abundance. TCRdb applied fastp at Q25 and MiXCR to the public reads, then kept only in-frame beta chains. Rows matching on CDR3 protein sequence are summarized as one entry with the most common DNA and genes. The V and J calls reflect TCRdb's pipeline rather than the authors' work. The sample table shows some 500,000 distinct CDR3 sequences, and roughly 12% are seen once. The ten largest clones add up to over 12% of the sample.

This specimen's treatment or condition label, interpreted: live attenuated yellow fever vaccine strain. At each blood-draw timepoint, two biological replicates of bulk PBMCs were collected. PBMCs were isolated from peripheral blood using a standard Ficoll-Paque protocol. TriZol was used to extract RNA from bulk PBMCs, from CD4 and CD8 fractions, and from dextramer-positive and dextramer-negative fractions. In regard to this clonotype: The target of this receptor is not known. No clone much larger than this one lies a single base away; base qualities are absent.

The research as a whole found: After the booster, most of the clones that had expanded following primary vaccination were detected again (roughly 97% of CD4 and around 88% of CD8), which suggests that memory was broadly maintained. A small share of clonotypes occurred in both CD4 and CD8 compartments, likely arising from convergent recombination. Because only a couple of donors were included in the study, the extent to which the findings can be generalized is limited. Computational filtering was needed because FACS-sorted repertoires could contain abundant contaminating clonotypes from the bulk population. Compared with the primary T-cell response, the secondary T-cell response was faster but weaker, reaching its peak on day 5 rather than on day 15.

V sheds 1 base and J sheds 6 bases, leaving 11 bases between their ends. The CDR3, cysteine through phenylalanine, is 14 amino acids long. Only the CDR3 region is kept as DNA, spanning 42 bases read in frame from base 1. CDR1 SGHVS and CDR2 FNYEAQ are derived from the germline V gene. The specimen comprised PBMCs, sampled on the day of the yellow fever booster vaccination. Recombination connected TRBV7-6 to TRBJ2-3; no D gene is confidently identified. This TCR derives from a man in his thirties or forties who received the YFV17D yellow fever vaccine. The bases read TGTGCCAGCAGCTTAGTCGGACCCAGGGATACGCAGTATTTT. Its protein product is CASSLVGPRDTQYF.